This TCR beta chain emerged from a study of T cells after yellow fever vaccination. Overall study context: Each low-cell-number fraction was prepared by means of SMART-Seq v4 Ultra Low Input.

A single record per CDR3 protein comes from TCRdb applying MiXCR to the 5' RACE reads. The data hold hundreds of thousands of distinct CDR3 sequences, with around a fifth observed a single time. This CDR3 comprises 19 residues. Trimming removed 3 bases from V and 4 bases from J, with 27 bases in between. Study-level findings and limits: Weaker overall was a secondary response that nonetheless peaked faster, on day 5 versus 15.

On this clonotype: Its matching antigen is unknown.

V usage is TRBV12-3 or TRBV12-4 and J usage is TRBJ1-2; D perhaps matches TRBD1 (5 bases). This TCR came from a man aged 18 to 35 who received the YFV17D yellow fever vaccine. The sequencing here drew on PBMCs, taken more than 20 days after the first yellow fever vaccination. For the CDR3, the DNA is TGTGCCAGCAGTTTTAGGGCCGGGTTGAAGACAAGCGGGGGCTATGGCTACACCTTC. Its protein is CASSFRAGLKTSGGYGYTF.